Shown below are 26 T cell receptor beta chains from a single sample sequenced in a study of response to subunit inactivated influenza vaccine (dated by TCRdb to between 2017 and 2018). Preparation of the library involved RT-PCR. TCRdb shows the sequencer as Illumina HiSeq 2500. The public reads were quality trimmed at Q25 with fastp and then assembled into clones with MiXCR by TCRdb, keeping productive beta chains. Under each unique CDR3 protein, matching rows form one entry showing the most common genes and DNA. The sample contains hundreds of thousands of distinct CDR3 sequences, about 11% of them found a single time. 9.5% to 11% of the sample rests with the top ten. The same sample was also used in a study of T cells expressing NK-cell markers. From the second report: The TCR beta cDNA libraries were made using 5'RACE template switching, a step that added both a universal primer site and unique molecular identifiers.

The sample here was PBMCs from blood, taken on the day of vaccination. Source of these receptors: a man aged 50-60 years who received an inactivated influenza vaccine. Donor details come from another sample of the same person, matched by shared clones.

The CDR3 reads CASSLQLNHQETQYF. CDR3 coding DNA: TGTGCCAGCAGCTTACAGTTGAATCACCAAGAGACCCAGTACTTC. The V and J genes are TRBV7-2 and TRBJ2-5; the D is unclear. The CDR3 sequence is 15 residues long. V lost 2 bases, J lost 0 bases, and 10 bases lay in between. Germline assignment: CDR1 SGHTA and CDR2 FQGNSA. The complete variable domain, with remaining parts taken from reference TRBV7-2 and TRBJ2-5, reads GAGVSQSPSNKVTEKGKDVELRCDPISGHTALYWYRQSLGQGLEFLIYFQGNSAPDKSGLPSDRFSAERTGGSVSTLTIQRTQQEDSAVYLCASSLQLNHQETQYFGPGTRLLVL.

This clonotype was seen a few times. The chain combines TRBV5-1 with TRBJ2-4; 12 bases fit TRBD2. The CDR3 runs to 15 residues. The J segment lost 7 bases and the V segment lost 0 bases, leaving 2 bases of the junction unmatched. Germline V gene lookup returns CDR1 SGHRS and CDR2 YFSETQ. The CDR3 loop reads CASSLALAGGNIQYF. In DNA, the CDR3 is TGCGCCAGCAGCTTGGCACTAGCGGGGGGTAACATTCAGTACTTC.

The V call is TRBV4-3, the J call TRBJ2-2; perhaps TRBD2 as D (5 bases). V was trimmed by 5 bases and J by 7 bases, leaving 14 bases between them. The CDR3 consists of 14 residues. Per germline, CDR1 LGHNA and CDR2 YSLEER. The CDR3 here is CASSAFTGSGELFF. Here the CDR3 DNA reads TGCGCCAGCAGCGCCTTTACGGGGAGCGGGGAGCTGTTTTTT.

This chain uses TRBV20-1 with TRBJ2-7; the D gene is possibly TRBD1 (6 bases). The V and J ends lost 3 bases and 1 base respectively, with 10 bases between them. CDR1 is DFQATT and CDR2 is SNEGSKA in the germline V gene (reference sequence). The CDR3 totals 13 residues. The CDR3 DNA reads as TGCAGTGCTAGGAGGACAGAATCCTACGAGCAGTACTTC. Residues: CSARRTESYEQYF.

This clonotype was counted many times. V and J are TRBV5-6 and TRBJ1-4; a weak D match, TRBD1 (6 bases). Looked up from germline, CDR1 is SGHDT and CDR2 is YYEEEE. This CDR3 has 15 amino acids. V was shortened by 0 bases and J by 7 bases, with 13 bases between the two germline ends. The CDR3 DNA sequence: TGTGCCAGCAGCTTGGGGGCCGGGACATCTGAAAAACTGTTTTTT. Translated, it gives CASSLGAGTSEKLFF.

This clonotype came up a few times. This chain joins TRBV6-5 and TRBJ1-5, with a possible D match to TRBD1 (6 bases). CDR1 MNHEY and CDR2 SVGAGI come from the germline V gene. The CDR3 is 16 residues long. Trimming pared 2 bases from V and 1 base from J, leaving 12 bases between. CDR3 nucleotide sequence: TGTGCCAGCAGTTACAGGGGGGGGTTGAGCAATCAGCCCCAGCATTTT. It is translated as CASSYRGGLSNQPQHF.

The chain carries TRBV7-9 and TRBJ2-3, with D perhaps being TRBD1 or TRBD2 (5 bases each). This CDR3 contains 16 residues. V shed 5 bases and J shed 0 bases, with 15 bases lying between them. Germline V gives CDR1 SEHNR, CDR2 FQNEAQ (reference sequence). The CDR3 DNA follows: TGTGCCAGCAGCGCCCCGGGACCACGAAGCACAGATACGCAGTATTTT. Its protein product is CASSAPGPRSTDTQYF.

The table lists this clonotype with a few counts. The chain couples TRBV6-1 to TRBJ1-1; D remains ambiguous. The germline CDR1 and CDR2 sequences are MNHNS and SASEGT. The CDR3 runs to 14 residues. V was clipped by 8 bases and J by 5 bases, with 18 bases between them. The CDR3 DNA follows: TGTGCCAGCTCCGCTTCGGCAGGCCTAACTGAAGCTTTCTTT. Translated: CASSASAGLTEAFF.

This clonotype showed up just a few times. The chain has TRBV29-1 and TRBJ1-4, with TRBD1 matching over 9 bases. Germline V gene lookup returns CDR1 SQVTM and CDR2 ANQGSEA. Germline trimming cut 4 bases from V and 8 bases from J; bases unmatched to any gene: 5. CDR3 size: 13 residues. CDR3 loop: CSVGQGGWEKLFF. The CDR3 region has the DNA TGCAGCGTTGGACAGGGGGGCTGGGAAAAACTGTTTTTT. Looking up the rest from reference TRBV29-1 and TRBJ1-4 gives the full variable domain: SAVISQKPSRDICQRGTSLTIQCQVDSQVTMMFWYRQQPGQSLTLIATANQGSEATYESGFVIDKFPISRPNLTFSTLTVSNMSPEDSSIYLCSVGQGGWEKLFFGSGTQLSVL.

At least ten counts were recorded for this clonotype. The chain has TRBV20-1 and TRBJ2-3; D is possibly TRBD2 (6 bases). This CDR3 is 13 amino acids long. Trimming shortened V by 7 bases and J by 4 bases, and 15 bases separated the two germline ends. Germline values: CDR1 DFQATT, CDR2 SNEGSKA (reference sequence). The CDR3 DNA reads TGCAGTGGGGTGGCTAGCGTCCCAGATACGCAGTATTTT. This sequence encodes CSGVASVPDTQYF.

The chain uses TRBV25-1 and TRBJ1-6; D is uncertain. Germline-derived CDR1 and CDR2 are MGHDK and SYGVNS. The CDR3 runs to 13 residues. Trimming removed 1 base from V and 9 bases from J, with 7 bases in between. CDR3 coding DNA: TGTGCCAGCAGTGAATCCCCCCTTTCACCCCTCCACTTT. Translated: CASSESPLSPLHF.

This clonotype was recorded many times. V is TRBV27 and J is TRBJ1-2; possible D gene TRBD1, 6 bases. V was clipped by 6 bases and J by 5 bases, with 13 bases between them. CDR3 size: 13 residues. The germline V gene encodes CDR1 MNHEY and CDR2 SMNVEV (reference sequence). Here the CDR3 DNA reads TGTGCCAGCAGCAGGGACACCCGATATGGCTACACCTTC. It encodes CASSRDTRYGYTF.

The chain employs TRBV12-3 or TRBV12-4 and TRBJ2-1, with a tentative D call TRBD2 (5 bases). V was shortened by 7 bases and J by 4 bases, with 17 bases between the two germline ends. The length of the CDR3 is 15 residues. CDR3 amino acids: CASTPRQRGYNEQFF. CDR3 coding DNA: TGTGCCAGCACCCCGCGGCAGCGAGGGTACAATGAGCAGTTCTTC.

This clonotype has ten or more counts. V usage is TRBV7-8 and J usage is TRBJ1-1; TRBD1 matches 12 bases. Germline V CDR1 and CDR2: SGHVS, FQNEAQ. V dropped 6 bases and J dropped 4; count of bases not matched to a gene: 6. The CDR3 extends over 15 amino acids. CDR3 coding DNA: TGTGCCAGCAGTCCGGGACAGGGGGCTTTCACTGAAGCTTTCTTT. Its protein is CASSPGQGAFTEAFF.

In this sample, this clonotype turned up a few times. This sequence joins TRBV6-1 and TRBJ2-2; D unresolved. Deletions cut 6 bases from V and 0 bases from J, with 14 bases between. Per the germline V gene, CDR1 is MNHNS and CDR2 is SASEGT. The length of the CDR3 is 16 residues. This CDR3 reads CASSKPGRANTGELFF. CDR3 sequence (DNA): TGTGCCAGCAGCAAACCTGGAAGGGCGAACACCGGGGAGCTGTTTTTT.

This chain's CDR3 is CASSFRDARMYEQYF. As DNA, the CDR3 is TGTGCCAGCAGCTTCCGGGACGCCCGAATGTACGAGCAGTACTTC. V gene TRBV7-2 combines with J gene TRBJ2-7; D assignment may be TRBD1 or TRBD2 (5 bases each). CDR3 length: 15 residues. V lost 3 bases and J 4 bases, leaving 16 bases between the germline ends. Germline V gene sequence: CDR1 SGHTA, CDR2 FQGNSA.

This clonotype showed up just a few times. This chain links TRBV6-1 with TRBJ2-2; TRBD1 might be the D (6 bases). The CDR3 consists of 14 residues. V was shortened by 6 bases and J by 3 bases, with 11 bases between the two germline ends. Germline-derived CDR1 and CDR2 are MNHNS and SASEGT. For the CDR3, the DNA is TGTGCCAGCAGCGGACAGTTGTACACCGGGGAGCTGTTTTTT. This translates into CASSGQLYTGELFF.

This chain joins TRBV5-6 and TRBJ1-1; D is possibly TRBD1 (6 bases). The CDR3 consists of 13 residues. Germline loops: CDR1 SGHDT, CDR2 YYEEEE. V lost 7 bases to trimming and J lost 4 bases, with 14 bases between them. In DNA form, the CDR3 reads TGTGCCAGCCAGCTTGCAGGGGTCACTGAAGCTTTCTTT. It is translated as CASQLAGVTEAFF.

For the CDR3, the DNA is TGTGCCACCAGTGAAAATAGCGGGATTAGCACAGATACGCAGTATTTT. This translates into CATSENSGISTDTQYF. The chain uses TRBV24-1 and TRBJ2-3; 8 bases are shared with TRBD2. CDR1 KGHDR and CDR2 SFDVKD come from the germline V gene. With V trimmed by 4 bases and J by 0 bases, 5 bases remained unmatched. The CDR3 runs 16 residues.

This rearrangement joins TRBV18 to TRBJ2-1, with 7 bases identical to TRBD1. The germline gives CDR1 KGHSH, CDR2 LQKENI. V shed 6 bases, J shed 6 bases, and the junction held 5 bases outside the gene matches. CDR3 length: 13 amino acids. CDR3 region: CASSYGTVNEQFF. CDR3 DNA: TGTGCCAGCTCTTACGGGACAGTCAATGAGCAGTTCTTC.

This clonotype was detected ten times or more. CDR3 nucleotides: TGTGCCACCAGTGAGGAAGGGCGGGGTAGCTCCTACAATGAGCAGTTCTTC. Amino acids: CATSEEGRGSSYNEQFF. V gene TRBV24-1 combines with J gene TRBJ2-1, with a tentative D call TRBD2 (6 bases). V was cut by 4 bases and J by 0 bases, with 15 bases left in between. The CDR3 extends over 17 amino acids. CDR1 is KGHDR and CDR2 is SFDVKD in the germline V gene.

The chain recombines TRBV28 with TRBJ2-1; D possibly corresponds to TRBD1 (6 bases). CDR3 length: 13 amino acids. Germline V gives CDR1 MDHEN, CDR2 SYDVKM. Trimming shortened V by 7 bases and J by 4 bases, and 11 bases separated the two germline ends. CDR3 region: CASKAQGYNEQFF. CDR3 DNA: TGTGCCAGCAAAGCCCAGGGGTACAATGAGCAGTTCTTC.

This clonotype was observed a few times. The J gene is TRBJ2-5, the V gene TRBV15; D remains ambiguous. Between the trimmed V and J ends, which lost 1 base and 0 bases, there was a span of 6 bases. The CDR3 length is 14 residues. Per the germline V gene, CDR1 is LNHNV and CDR2 is YYDKDF (reference sequence). CDR3 loop: CATSRAGNQETQYF. In nucleotides, the CDR3 is TGTGCCACCAGCAGAGCCGGCAACCAAGAGACCCAGTACTTC.

The chain joins TRBV20-1 to TRBJ2-3, with 7 bases matching TRBD1. Germline assignment: CDR1 DFQATT and CDR2 SNEGSKA (reference sequence). V trimming: 6 bases; J trimming: 0 bases; junction bases outside the gene matches: 9. The CDR3 has 15 residues. CDR3 sequence reads: CSALGLDRSTDTQYF. DNA of the CDR3: TGCAGTGCACTGGGTTTGGACAGGAGCACAGATACGCAGTATTTT.

The J gene is TRBJ1-6, the V gene TRBV7-9, with unresolved D. V was cut by 5 bases and J by 5 bases, with 16 bases left in between. The CDR3 sequence is 16 residues long. CDR1 and CDR2 (germline): SEHNR, FQNEAQ (reference sequence). The CDR3 DNA reads as TGTGCCAGCAGCACTATCGCCGGGCAAAATAATTCACCCCTCCACTTT. Translation gives CASSTIAGQNNSPLHF.

In this sample, this clonotype turned up a few times. The CDR3 sequence is CSARAGDNYGYTF. CDR3 DNA sequence: TGCAGTGCTAGAGCTGGGGACAACTATGGCTACACCTTC. The chain recombines TRBV20-1 with TRBJ1-2; D perhaps matches TRBD1 (5 bases). Trimming took off 1 base at V and 2 bases at J, with 8 bases between the two ends. This CDR3 is built from 13 residues. Germline assignment: CDR1 DFQATT and CDR2 SNEGSKA (reference sequence).